These T cell receptor beta chains were read from a single sample in a study of OX40 agonist ivuxolimab in advanced cancers. TCRdb's table, derived via immunoSEQ multiplex PCR, lists solely in-frame clones and lacks some. This sample has some 55,000 clones, with 91% found just once. The sequenced sample was CD4+ or CD8+ T cells sorted from blood, obtained in a trial of the OX40 agonist ivuxolimab. Source of these receptors: an adult with an advanced solid tumor such as melanoma, head and neck, liver or kidney cancer. CDR3s include the opening cysteine and the closing phenylalanine or tryptophan. The order of the fields is J gene, clone size, D gene, V gene, CDR3 protein, CDR3 DNA. A D gene is named only where the DNA matches it firmly. Clone size is given for some rows only: seen once, a few or many times, or a class if the clone is expanded.

J gene: TRBJ2-7
clone size: .
D gene: TRBD2
V gene: TRBV15
CDR3 protein: CATSRVLTPTGGEQYF
CDR3 DNA: TGTGCCACCAGCAGAGTCCTAACACCCACCGGGGGGGAGCAGTACTTC

J gene: TRBJ2-3
clone size: .
D gene: TRBD2
V gene: TRBV5-5
CDR3 protein: CASSLGLAGRDTDTQYF
CDR3 DNA: TGTGCCAGCAGCCTGGGACTAGCGGGACGAGACACAGATACGCAGTATTTT

J gene: TRBJ2-1
clone size: .
D gene: TRBD1
V gene: TRBV6-5
CDR3 protein: CASSQGQGRMNEQFF
CDR3 DNA: TGTGCCAGCAGCCAGGGACAGGGTAGGATGAATGAGCAGTTCTTC

J gene: TRBJ2-1
clone size: .
D gene: .
V gene: TRBV6-6
CDR3 protein: CASTMSGAYNEQFF
CDR3 DNA: TGTGCCAGCACCATGTCGGGGGCCTACAATGAGCAGTTCTTC

J gene: TRBJ2-7
clone size: .
D gene: .
V gene: TRBV6-5
CDR3 protein: CASKISGGTSYEQYF
CDR3 DNA: TGTGCCAGCAAGATTTCGGGTGGGACCTCCTACGAGCAGTACTTC

J gene: TRBJ2-1
clone size: .
D gene: .
V gene: TRBV19
CDR3 protein: CATTYLAGTPEQFF
CDR3 DNA: TGTGCCACCACCTACCTGGCAGGCACCCCTGAGCAGTTCTTC

J gene: TRBJ2-5
clone size: .
D gene: TRBD2
V gene: TRBV5-1
CDR3 protein: CASSSPGRGDQETQYF
CDR3 DNA: TGCGCCAGCAGCTCCCCCGGACGGGGGGACCAAGAGACCCAGTACTTC

J gene: TRBJ1-2
clone size: once
D gene: TRBD1
V gene: TRBV10-3
CDR3 protein: CATTTGTGIYGYTF
CDR3 DNA: TGTGCCACTACGACCGGGACAGGGATCTATGGCTACACCTTC

J gene: TRBJ2-7
clone size: once
D gene: .
V gene: TRBV29-1
CDR3 protein: CSVDSGLGTYEQYF
CDR3 DNA: TGCAGCGTTGATTCAGGGCTAGGAACCTACGAGCAGTACTTC

J gene: TRBJ1-2
clone size: .
D gene: .
V gene: TRBV6-6
CDR3 protein: CASSWTSGNYGYTF
CDR3 DNA: TGTGCCAGCAGTTGGACATCTGGGAACTATGGCTACACCTTC